The sequence of this T cell receptor beta chain was determined in a study of post-analysis software for immune sequencing data. Unique molecular identifiers had been added to the TCR beta cDNA libraries. Once about 0.95 to 10 million T cells were used, hundreds of thousands of cDNA molecules resulted. TCRdb used MiXCR to reprocess the PCR reads, holding one entry per CDR3 protein. The sample includes 380,000 or so distinct CDR3 sequences, roughly 36% seen only once; the top ten take roughly 13%. Study-wide points: TRBV segments more frequent in patients than in controls numbered roughly 5 and included TRBV5-6, TRBV5-1 and TRBV20-1.

There are a few counts of this clonotype. What it binds is unknown. This CDR3 is 15 amino acids long. The V end was cut by 3 bases, the J end by 5 bases, with 16 bases between. CDR1 and CDR2 from the germline V gene are LGHNA and YNFKEQ. The chain recombines TRBV4-2 with TRBJ1-2, with D unresolved. Sample: blood. This clonotype was obtained from a girl aged 10-17 years with multiple sclerosis. The DNA for the CDR3 is TGTGCCAGCAGCCACCTAGACGGACGGGATTATGGCTACACCTTC. As protein: CASSHLDGRDYGYTF.